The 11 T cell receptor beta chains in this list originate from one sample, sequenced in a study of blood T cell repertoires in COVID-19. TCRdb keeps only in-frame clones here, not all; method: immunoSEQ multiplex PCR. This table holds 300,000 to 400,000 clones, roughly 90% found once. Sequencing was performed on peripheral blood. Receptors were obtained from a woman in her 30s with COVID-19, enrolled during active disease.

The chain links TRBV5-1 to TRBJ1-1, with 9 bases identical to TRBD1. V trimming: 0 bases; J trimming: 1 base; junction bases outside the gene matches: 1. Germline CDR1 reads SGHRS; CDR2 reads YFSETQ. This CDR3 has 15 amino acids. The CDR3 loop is CASSLGDRENTEAFF. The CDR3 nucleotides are TGCGCCAGCAGCTTGGGGGACAGGGAGAACACTGAAGCTTTCTTT.

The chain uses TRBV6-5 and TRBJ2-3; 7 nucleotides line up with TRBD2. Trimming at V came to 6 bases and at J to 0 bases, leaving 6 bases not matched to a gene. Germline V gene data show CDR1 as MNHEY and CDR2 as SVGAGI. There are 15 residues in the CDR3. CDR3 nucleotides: TGTGCCAGCAGGCGGGAGCGAACTAGCACAGATACGCAGTATTTT. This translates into CASRRERTSTDTQYF.

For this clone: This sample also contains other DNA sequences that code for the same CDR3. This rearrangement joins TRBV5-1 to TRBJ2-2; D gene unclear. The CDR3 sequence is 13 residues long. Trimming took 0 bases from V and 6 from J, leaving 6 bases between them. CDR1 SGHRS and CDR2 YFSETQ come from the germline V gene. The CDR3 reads CASSLASAGELFF. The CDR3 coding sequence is TGCGCCAGCAGCTTGGCTTCCGCCGGGGAGCTGTTTTTT.

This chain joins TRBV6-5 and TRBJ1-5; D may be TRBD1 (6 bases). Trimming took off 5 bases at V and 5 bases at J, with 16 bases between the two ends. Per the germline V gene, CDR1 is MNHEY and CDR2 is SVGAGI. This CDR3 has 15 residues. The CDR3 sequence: CASSTPRQVYQPQHF. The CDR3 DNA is TGTGCCAGCAGTACTCCACGACAGGTGTATCAGCCCCAGCATTTT.

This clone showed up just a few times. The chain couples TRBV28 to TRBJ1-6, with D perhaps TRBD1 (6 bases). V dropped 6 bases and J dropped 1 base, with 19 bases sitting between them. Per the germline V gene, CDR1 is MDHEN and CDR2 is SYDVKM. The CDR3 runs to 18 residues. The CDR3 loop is CASRTSGGLESYNSPLHF. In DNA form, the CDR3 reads TGTGCCAGCAGAACCTCGGGGGGCCTGGAATCCTATAATTCACCCCTCCACTTT.

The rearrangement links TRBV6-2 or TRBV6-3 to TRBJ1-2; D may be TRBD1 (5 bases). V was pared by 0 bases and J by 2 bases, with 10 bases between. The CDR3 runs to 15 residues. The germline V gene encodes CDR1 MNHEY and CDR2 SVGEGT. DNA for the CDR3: TGTGCCAGCAGTTACTCGTTCAGGGAAAACTATGGCTACACCTTC. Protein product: CASSYSFRENYGYTF.

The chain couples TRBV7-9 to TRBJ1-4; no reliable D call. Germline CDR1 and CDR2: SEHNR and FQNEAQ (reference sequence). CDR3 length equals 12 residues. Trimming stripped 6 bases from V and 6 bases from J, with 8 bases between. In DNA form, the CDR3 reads TGTGCCAGCAGGCTGAGGGATGAAAAACTGTTTTTT. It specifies CASRLRDEKLFF. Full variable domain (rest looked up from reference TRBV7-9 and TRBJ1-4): DTGVSQNPRHKITKRGQNVTFRCDPISEHNRLYWYRQTLGQGPEFLTYFQNEAQLEKSRLLSDRFSAERPKGSFSTLEIQRTEQGDSAMYLCASRLRDEKLFFGSGTQLSVL.

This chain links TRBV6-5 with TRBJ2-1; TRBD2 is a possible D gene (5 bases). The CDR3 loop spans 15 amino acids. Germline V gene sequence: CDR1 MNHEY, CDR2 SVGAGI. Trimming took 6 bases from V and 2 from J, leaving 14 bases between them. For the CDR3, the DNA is TGTGCCAGCAGCCCCTCGGACTGGGCCTACAATGAGCAGTTCTTC. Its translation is CASSPSDWAYNEQFF.

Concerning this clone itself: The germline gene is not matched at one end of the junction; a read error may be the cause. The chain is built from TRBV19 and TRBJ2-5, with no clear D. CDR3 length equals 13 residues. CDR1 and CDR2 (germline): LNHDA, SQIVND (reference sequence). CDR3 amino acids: CASSTSLAFSIHF. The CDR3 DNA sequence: TGTGCCAGTAGTACCTCCTTGGCATTCTCGATCCACTTC.

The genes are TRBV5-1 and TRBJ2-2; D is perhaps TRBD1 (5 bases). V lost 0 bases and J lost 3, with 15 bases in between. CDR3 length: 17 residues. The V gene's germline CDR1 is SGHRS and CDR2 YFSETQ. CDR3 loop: CASSLGYHVRDTGELFF. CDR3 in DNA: TGCGCCAGCAGCTTGGGTTATCATGTCAGGGACACCGGGGAGCTGTTTTTT.

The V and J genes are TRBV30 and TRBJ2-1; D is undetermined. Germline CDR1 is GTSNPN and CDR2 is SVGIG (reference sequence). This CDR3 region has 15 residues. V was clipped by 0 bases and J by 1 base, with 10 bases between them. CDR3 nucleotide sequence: TGTGCCTGGAGTGTACTGGCGGCTTCCTACAATGAGCAGTTCTTC. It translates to CAWSVLAASYNEQFF.